The 18 T cell receptor beta chains below come from one sample, sequenced in a study of beta chain features in type 1 diabetes (dated by TCRdb to 2016 to 2019). The library was generated by the immunoSEQ multiplex PCR assay. The entire isolated RNA was reverse transcribed using the High Capacity cDNA Reverse Transcription Kit, and thus expressed TCRB transcripts were sequenced. In TCRdb, the immuneACCESS table is reduced to in-frame sequences with V and J assigned. These tables do not hold every clone; where another copy was compared, an unresolved V gene accounts for under half, and the others remain unexplained. The sample data list roughly 500,000 clones, and approximately 10% of these were observed just once. The ten largest clonotypes hold approximately 0.05% of the sample. The specimen was naive CD4+ T cells from blood. The cell subset or site label, read with the paper, signifies: true naive CD4+ T cells. Receptors originate from a woman under 30 in good health.

This sequence joins TRBV4-2 and TRBJ2-1; weak D call: TRBD2 (5 bases). The germline CDR1 and CDR2 sequences are LGHNA and YNFKEQ. V was clipped by 3 bases and J by 5 bases, with 17 bases between them. The CDR3 is 16 amino acids. The CDR3 bases are TGTGCCAGCAGCCAGCCAGTAGCGTCGGCGAACAATGAGCAGTTCTTC. Translating it yields CASSQPVASANNEQFF.

This clone came up a few times. The chain couples TRBV4-3 to TRBJ1-6, with 8 bases identical to TRBD1. V lost 1 base, J lost 5 bases, and 7 bases stayed unmatched. The CDR3 is 17 residues long. The germline V gene has CDR1 LGHNA and CDR2 YSLEER. This CDR3 reads CASSQVLGQANNSPLHF. The CDR3 coding sequence is TGCGCCAGCAGCCAAGTTCTGGGACAGGCTAATAATTCACCCCTCCACTTT.

The gene calls are TRBV5-4 and TRBJ2-3; possible D gene TRBD2, 7 bases. The CDR3 spans 16 residues. Trimming removed 4 bases at V and 0 bases at J, with 15 bases between. Germline CDR1 SGHNT, CDR2 YYREEE (reference sequence). The CDR3 nucleotides are TGTGCCAGCAGCCCTCCCCGGGGGGCTAGCACAGATACGCAGTATTTT. As protein: CASSPPRGASTDTQYF.

The chain joins TRBV11-2 to TRBJ1-5; D gene uncertain. The CDR3 length is 15 residues. The germline gives CDR1 SGHAT, CDR2 FQNNGV. V gave up 0 bases and J gave up 6 bases, with 12 bases separating them. The CDR3 protein is CASSLEAAGGQPQHF. The CDR3 region has the DNA TGTGCCAGCAGCTTAGAGGCCGCTGGAGGTCAGCCCCAGCATTTT.

Only a few counts were recorded for this clone. The genes are TRBV9 and TRBJ2-6; TRBD1 is a possible D gene (5 bases). V lost 0 bases, J lost 2 bases, and 6 bases lay in between. The CDR3 extends over 15 amino acids. Germline V gives CDR1 SGDLS, CDR2 YYNGEE. The CDR3 sequence: CASSVDRTGANVLTF. CDR3 DNA sequence: TGTGCCAGCAGCGTAGACAGGACTGGGGCCAACGTCCTGACTTTC.

This clone was counted only a few times. The chain couples TRBV25-1 to TRBJ1-4; unclear D gene. Germline V gene data show CDR1 as MGHDK and CDR2 as SYGVNS. V lost 4 bases, J lost 7 bases, and 7 bases lay in between. The CDR3 sequence is 12 residues long. CDR3 coding DNA: TGTGCCAGCAGTGGCCGCACTGAAAAACTGTTTTTT. It translates to CASSGRTEKLFF.

This clone was counted a few times. The V call is TRBV6-5, the J call TRBJ1-6; D is perhaps TRBD1 (5 bases). Trimming took off 2 bases at V and 8 bases at J, with 13 bases between the two ends. The germline V gene encodes CDR1 MNHEY and CDR2 SVGAGI. The CDR3 is made up of 15 amino acids. The CDR3 bases are TGTGCCAGCAGTTACAGAGGGGCCCAGGATTCACCCCTCCACTTT. As protein: CASSYRGAQDSPLHF.

The rearrangement joins TRBV7-2 to TRBJ1-2; D might be TRBD1 (5 bases). CDR3 length: 16 residues. Germline loops: CDR1 SGHTA, CDR2 FQGNSA. V was clipped by 1 base and J by 8 bases, with 20 bases between them. As DNA, the CDR3 is TGTGCCAGCAGCTTAGTGGGCGTCTACAGGCCCCAGGGCTACACCTTC. Protein sequence: CASSLVGVYRPQGYTF.

This clone was counted a few times. This rearrangement joins TRBV29-1 to TRBJ1-1, with 10 bases lining up with TRBD1. The CDR3 runs to 15 residues. Germline CDR1 SQVTM, CDR2 ANQGSEA. Trimming at V came to 5 bases and at J to 4 bases, leaving 10 bases not matched to a gene. CDR3: CSVSGTGVLRTEAFF. The CDR3 region has the DNA TGCAGCGTTAGCGGGACAGGGGTTTTGCGCACTGAAGCTTTCTTT.

V usage is TRBV18 and J usage is TRBJ2-3, with TRBD2 identical over 7 bases. The CDR3 runs to 15 residues. Germline values: CDR1 KGHSH, CDR2 LQKENI. V trimming: 0 bases; J trimming: 4 bases; junction bases outside the gene matches: 4. CDR3 sequence (DNA): TGTGCCAGCTCACCACCTAGTCTAGCGGCAGATACGCAGTATTTT. Translated: CASSPPSLAADTQYF.

This clone occurred a few times. The chain couples TRBV2 to TRBJ2-7; D is possibly TRBD1 or TRBD2 (6 bases each). The germline V gene has CDR1 SNHLY and CDR2 FYNNEI. V was clipped by 6 bases and J by 4 bases, with 13 bases between them. The CDR3 loop spans 13 amino acids. The CDR3 nucleotides are TGTGCCAGCAGCAACCAGGGGAGGTACGAGCAGTACGTC. Encoded protein: CASSNQGRYEQYV.

Concerning this clone itself: One end of the junction varies from germline; a read error may be responsible. The CDR3 loop is CASSLVGRNEQFF. CDR3 DNA: TGTGCTAGCAGCTTAGTAGGCCGAAATGAGCAGTTCTTC. The chain employs TRBV7-7 and TRBJ2-1; D not resolved. The CDR3 is 13 amino acids. CDR1 and CDR2 from the germline V gene are SSHAT and FNYEAQ (reference sequence).

This clone has just a few counts. The chain combines TRBV12-5 with TRBJ2-3; D is possibly TRBD2 (5 bases). Germline V gene sequence: CDR1 LGHNT, CDR2 FRNRAP. V was cut by 0 bases and J by 6 bases, with 13 bases left in between. The CDR3 is made up of 15 amino acids. The CDR3 protein is CASGLVRDIRDTQYF. The CDR3 coding sequence is TGTGCTAGTGGTTTGGTTCGGGATATTAGGGATACGCAGTATTTT.

This chain uses TRBV7-9 with TRBJ2-3, with D possibly being TRBD2 (5 bases). The CDR3 is 16 amino acids. The germline V gene encodes CDR1 SEHNR and CDR2 FQNEAQ (reference sequence). The ends were cut back, 3 bases at V and 2 bases at J, with 15 bases in the middle. The CDR3 spells CASSFIVGAITDTQYF. The CDR3 DNA sequence: TGTGCCAGCAGCTTCATTGTGGGAGCTATCACAGATACGCAGTATTTT.

This clone was picked up a small number of times. The CDR3 DNA follows: TGCGCCAGCAGCCAAGATTGGGGGAGCAATCAGCCCCAGCATTTT. It yields the protein CASSQDWGSNQPQHF. The chain joins TRBV4-1 to TRBJ1-5; D possibly corresponds to TRBD1 (5 bases). There are 15 residues in the CDR3. The V gene's germline CDR1 is MGHRA and CDR2 YSYEKL. V lost 0 bases to trimming and J lost 1 base, with 7 bases between them.

V gene TRBV2 combines with J gene TRBJ1-1; unclear D gene. This CDR3 is built from 11 residues. Trimming took off 7 bases at V and 7 bases at J, with 10 bases between the two ends. From germline, CDR1 is SNHLY and CDR2 FYNNEI. The CDR3 DNA follows: TGTGCCAGCACAGACCCTCGTGAAGCTTTCTTT. It yields the protein CASTDPREAFF.

This chain connects TRBV5-1 to TRBJ1-2; TRBD1 is a possible D gene (6 bases). The V end was cut by 4 bases, the J end by 2 bases, with 15 bases between. CDR3 size: 15 residues. Germline loops: CDR1 SGHRS, CDR2 YFSETQ. CDR3 nucleotides: TGCGCCAGCAGCCCCCTGACAGGAATGAACTATGGCTACACCTTC. Its translation is CASSPLTGMNYGYTF.

Only a few counts were recorded for this clone. The rearrangement uses TRBV6-5 and TRBJ1-2; D unclear. The length of the CDR3 is 14 residues. The V end was cut by 2 bases, the J end by 2 bases, with 9 bases between. CDR1 and CDR2 from the germline V gene are MNHEY and SVGAGI. Here the CDR3 reads CASSYDGRNYGYTF. The DNA for the CDR3 is TGTGCCAGCAGTTACGACGGAAGAAACTATGGCTACACCTTC.